This T cell receptor (beta chain) was recorded in a study of cytomegalovirus exposure and HLA in healthy donors. This clone was seen a few times. The PCR was carried out with 60 Vbeta primers and 13 Jbeta primers. Methods used by the authors: Around 11 million shared chains were among around 80 million unique TCR beta chains counted in a later analysis. Assay: immunoSEQ multiplex PCR; the TCRdb copy retains only in-frame clones and omits some. The V and J calls and the clone size are those of that table, but D and trimming were determined from the DNA. The repertoire holds about 120,000 clones, with approximately 78% as singletons. Source material: PBMCs. This TCR derives from a woman aged 40 to 49 in good health and CMV-seropositive.

The CDR3 nucleotides read TGTGCCAGCAGAGCACTGATTGTCCACTCTGGAAACACCATATATTTT. Protein product: CASRALIVHSGNTIYF. V gene TRBV7-9 combines with J gene TRBJ1-3; the D is unclear. Per the germline V gene, CDR1 is SEHNR and CDR2 is FQNEAQ (reference sequence). The length of the CDR3 is 16 residues. The V end lost 6 bases, the J end lost 0 bases, and 15 bases lay between the germline ends.